This T cell receptor beta chain was documented in a study of shared clonotypes between healthy human individuals. Libraries were prepared by immunoSEQ multiplex PCR; TCRdb keeps only in-frame clonotypes and omits some of them. The sample lists some 2,100,000 clones; 90% to 96% were seen once. As regards this clone: Its antigen is not identified.

Trimming shortened V by 5 bases and J by 2 bases, and 12 bases separated the two germline ends. The CDR3 totals 14 residues. Germline V lookup: CDR1 SGHRS, CDR2 YFSETQ. Findings of the study overall: Some clonotypes were shared by all four sorted-subset donors, while others were not shared. The non-shared ones had lower generation probabilities than the shared ones.

Sequenced: naive CD4+ T cells sorted from blood. Subset meaning: CD45RA+ positively selected. V and J are TRBV5-1 and TRBJ2-3, with D possibly matching TRBD1 (6 bases). The TCR sequence derives from a man between 18 and 35 years old in good health. Here the CDR3 reads CASRGDTSTDTQYF. The CDR3 DNA sequence: TGCGCCAGCAGAGGGGACACCTCCACAGATACGCAGTATTTT. Full variable domain (missing parts from reference TRBV5-1 and TRBJ2-3): KAGVTQTPRYLIKTRGQQVTLSCSPISGHRSVSWYQQTPGQGLQFLFEYFSETQRNKGNFPGRFSGRQFSNSRSEMNVSTLELGDSALYLCASRGDTSTDTQYFGPGTRLTVL.